Listed below are T cell receptor beta chains from one sample, sequenced in a study of blood T cell repertoires in COVID-19. Generated by immunoSEQ multiplex PCR, the TCRdb table keeps only in-frame clones and is missing some. The table shows around 190,000 clones, with over 70% occurring only once. Material: peripheral blood. The receptor source for this set is a man aged 55-75 years with acute or convalescent COVID-19. CDR3s include the opening cysteine and the closing phenylalanine or tryptophan. The D gene is left open where the match is weak. A clone size is listed for some rows: how often the clone was seen (once, few, many), or a class if it is expanded.

v_call	clone_size	d_call	j_call	cdr3_aa	cdr3_nt
TRBV12-5	once	.	TRBJ2-7	CASGFPVGLQYF	TGTGCTAGTGGTTTCCCTGTAGGACTTCAGTACTTC
TRBV6-5	.	.	TRBJ2-5	CAIHLAGQETQYF	TGTGCCATCCATTTGGCAGGACAAGAGACCCAATACTTC
TRBV7-3	.	.	TRBJ1-1	CASSLSQGTEAFF	TGTGCCAGCAGCTTAAGCCAGGGCACTGAAGCTTTCTTT
TRBV14	.	TRBD1	TRBJ2-5	CASSAMGQGAKTQYF	TGTGCCAGCAGCGCTATGGGACAGGGGGCAAAGACCCAGTACTTC
TRBV19	once	.	TRBJ1-5	CASSIRGEQPQHF	TGTGCCAGTAGTATACGGGGGGAACAGCCCCAGCATTTT
TRBV6-5	.	.	TRBJ2-1	CASSLTDSISYNEQFF	TGTGCCAGCAGTTTGACGGACTCGATTTCCTACAATGAGCAGTTCTTC
TRBV20-1	.	.	TRBJ1-5	CSASRGPNQPQHF	TGCAGTGCTAGTAGGGGCCCCAATCAGCCCCAGCATTTT
TRBV4-3	.	TRBD1	TRBJ2-1	CASSQGARQGLFDEQFF	TGCGCCAGCAGCCAAGGGGCGAGACAGGGTCTGTTTGATGAGCAGTTCTTC
TRBV9	.	.	TRBJ1-3	CASSVGSGDTIYF	TGTGCCAGCAGCGTAGGATCGGGTGACACCATATATTTT
TRBV2	.	.	TRBJ1-1	CASSGVGRDTEAFF	TGTGCCAGCAGTGGGGTGGGGAGAGACACTGAAGCTTTCTTT
TRBV7-9	.	.	TRBJ1-4	CASSPESGGEKLFF	TGTGCCAGCAGCCCGGAATCGGGGGGTGAAAAACTGTTTTTT
TRBV3-1/TRBV3-2	.	TRBD2	TRBJ2-1	CASSHTGGRIPTLYNEQFF	TGTGCCAGCAGCCACACGGGGGGACGGATCCCAACTCTTTACAATGAGCAGTTCTTC
TRBV5-1	.	.	TRBJ2-2	CASSMTFTGELFF	TGCGCCAGCAGCATGACTTTCACCGGGGAGCTGTTTTTT
TRBV2	.	.	TRBJ1-2	CASSIGPAYGYTF	TGTGCCAGCAGTATTGGGCCGGCCTATGGCTACACCTTC
TRBV7-3	.	TRBD1	TRBJ1-6	CASSPGQVEPLHF	TGTGCCAGCAGCCCTGGACAGGTTGAGCCCCTCCACTTT
TRBV9	once	.	TRBJ2-3	CASSLRWAHTDTQYF	TGTGCCAGCAGCCTCAGGTGGGCACACACAGATACGCAGTATTTT
TRBV3-1/TRBV3-2	many	TRBD1	TRBJ1-2	CASSQDRGRGHGDGYTF	TGTGCCAGCAGCCAAGATCGAGGCAGGGGGCACGGGGATGGCTACACCTTC
TRBV2	.	TRBD2	TRBJ2-1	CASTPAGLEDGFLDNEQFF	TGTGCCAGCACTCCAGCGGGACTAGAGGACGGTTTTCTCGACAATGAGCAGTTCTTC
TRBV11-2	.	.	TRBJ1-2	CASSSFADGKRGYGYTF	TGTGCCAGCAGCTCTTTTGCGGACGGCAAGCGGGGCTATGGCTACACCTTC
TRBV7-2	.	TRBD2	TRBJ2-3	CASSLVGGGFSTDTQYF	TGTGCCAGCAGCTTAGTCGGGGGGGGCTTTAGCACAGATACGCAGTATTTT
TRBV5-1	few	TRBD2	TRBJ2-1	CASASGTYNEQFF	TGCGCCAGCGCTAGCGGGACCTACAATGAGCAGTTCTTC
TRBV2	.	TRBD1	TRBJ2-7	CASSEGGTGAYEQYF	TGTGCCAGCAGTGAAGGGGGGACAGGGGCCTACGAGCAGTACTTC
TRBV9	.	.	TRBJ2-5	CASSASTNRQETQYF	TGTGCCAGCAGCGCATCGACAAACCGACAAGAGACCCAGTACTTC
TRBV7-3	.	TRBD2	TRBJ2-2	CASSPGLATTGELFF	TGTGCCAGCAGCCCAGGACTAGCGACAACCGGGGAGCTGTTTTTT
TRBV27	.	TRBD1	TRBJ2-7	CASSSPGQVSYEQYF	TGTGCCAGCAGTTCCCCCGGACAGGTATCCTACGAGCAGTACTTC
TRBV4-3	.	.	TRBJ1-1	CASSQSTRMGGTEAFF	TGCGCCAGCAGCCAATCTACGAGGATGGGGGGCACTGAAGCTTTCTTT
TRBV2	.	.	TRBJ2-6	CASSGASGANVLTF	TGTGCCAGCAGTGGGGCCTCTGGGGCCAACGTCCTGACTTTC
TRBV10-3	.	TRBD1	TRBJ2-7	CAIRKDRGSSYEQYF	TGTGCCATCAGGAAGGACAGGGGGAGCTCCTACGAGCAGTACTTC
TRBV2	.	.	TRBJ1-1	CAGAYREGTEAFF	TGTGCCGGGGCGTACAGGGAAGGCACTGAAGCTTTCTTT
TRBV5-1	.	TRBD1	TRBJ1-6	CASSTGTGGDSPLHF	TGCGCCAGCAGCACCGGGACAGGGGGCGATTCACCCCTCCACTTT
TRBV7-9	.	.	TRBJ1-1	CASLLSLNTEAFF	TGTGCCAGCCTTCTAAGTTTGAACACTGAAGCTTTCTTT
TRBV19	once	.	TRBJ1-3	CASSPDGLSGNTIYF	TGTGCCAGTAGCCCGGACGGACTCTCTGGAAACACCATATATTTT
TRBV6-2/TRBV6-3	few	TRBD1	TRBJ2-7	CASSLDPVRDRVDEQYF	TGTGCCAGCAGTTTAGACCCGGTAAGGGACAGGGTCGACGAGCAGTACTTC
TRBV6-1	.	TRBD2	TRBJ2-7	CASSDPGLASSSFYEQYF	TGTGCCAGCAGTGACCCAGGACTAGCTTCCTCCTCATTCTACGAGCAGTACTTC
TRBV10-2	.	TRBD2	TRBJ2-2	CASRGTGLAGGAGELFF	TGCGCCAGCAGGGGGACTGGTCTAGCGGGAGGGGCCGGGGAGCTGTTTTTT
TRBV5-1	.	.	TRBJ2-7	CASSLLAQRDEQYF	TGCGCCAGCAGCTTGTTGGCGCAGCGGGACGAGCAGTACTTC
TRBV4-1	.	.	TRBJ2-1	CASSQEAFFDEQFF	TGCGCCAGCAGCCAAGAGGCCTTTTTTGATGAGCAGTTCTTC
TRBV2	once	.	TRBJ1-6	CASRGDTENSPLHF	TGTGCCAGCAGAGGGGACACCGAGAATTCACCCCTCCACTTT
TRBV21-1	.	.	TRBJ2-7	CASSRGGAAYYEQYF	TGTGCCAGCAGCAGGGGGGGGGCTGCTTACTACGAGCAGTACTTC
TRBV3-1/TRBV3-2	once	.	TRBJ1-1	CASSQGKRVNTEAFF	TGTGCCAGCAGCCAAGGAAAGAGAGTCAACACTGAAGCTTTCTTT
TRBV6-5	.	.	TRBJ2-5	CASSLQQVAETQYF	TGTGCCAGCAGTCTCCAACAGGTGGCGGAGACCCAGTACTTC
TRBV2	many	.	TRBJ2-3	CASSALGTDTQYF	TGTGCCAGCAGTGCACTTGGCACAGATACGCAGTATTTT
TRBV19	few	TRBD1	TRBJ1-2	CASRTQGAYGYTF	TGTGCCAGTAGGACTCAGGGGGCATATGGCTACACCTTC
TRBV2	.	TRBD1	TRBJ1-2	CASRQDRDGYTF	TGTGCCAGCAGGCAAGACAGGGATGGCTACACCTTC
TRBV5-6	.	.	TRBJ1-1	CASSVGGMGQWERAFF	TGTGCCAGCAGCGTTGGGGGGATGGGGCAATGGGAGCGAGCTTTCTTT
TRBV3-1/TRBV3-2	.	TRBD2	TRBJ2-3	CASSQVARTSGRARIDTQYF	TGTGCCAGCAGCCAAGTGGCTAGGACTAGCGGGAGGGCCAGAATCGATACGCAGTATTTT
TRBV12-3/TRBV12-4	.	.	TRBJ1-1	CASSFLSDEAFF	TGTGCCAGCAGTTTCCTCAGTGATGAAGCTTTCTTT
TRBV5-6	.	.	TRBJ1-3	CASSLSGSIAGNTIYF	TGTGCCAGCAGCTTATCAGGGTCTATCGCTGGAAACACCATATATTTT
TRBV5-5	.	.	TRBJ1-5	CASSTLGGSNQPQHF	TGTGCCAGCAGCACCCTGGGGGGGAGCAATCAGCCCCAGCATTTT
TRBV18	.	.	TRBJ1-5	CASSYLADQPQHF	TGTGCCAGCTCATACTTAGCTGATCAGCCCCAGCATTTT
TRBV7-8	few	TRBD1	TRBJ1-5	CASSLGQGGQPQHF	TGTGCCAGCAGCTTAGGACAGGGGGGTCAGCCCCAGCATTTT
TRBV9	.	TRBD2	TRBJ2-3	CASSGSSGGATDTQYF	TGTGCCAGCAGCGGCTCTAGCGGGGGGGCGACAGATACGCAGTATTTT
TRBV10-3	once	TRBD2	TRBJ2-3	CATAGTSGLDTQYF	TGTGCCACTGCCGGGACTAGCGGACTAGATACGCAGTATTTT